The sample holds a few counts of the clone carrying this T cell receptor (beta chain). The sample is drawn from a study of beta chain features in type 1 diabetes. The whole isolated RNA underwent reverse transcription, so sequencing captured expressed TCRB transcripts. This table comes from immunoSEQ multiplex PCR, and its TCRdb copy is limited to in-frame clones, with some not included. The table lists around 160,000 clones, around 51% of them singletons. Germline V gene data show CDR1 as MNHNY and CDR2 as SVGAGI (reference sequence). This CDR3 spans 14 amino acids. The genes are TRBV6-6 and TRBJ2-5; perhaps TRBD2 as D (7 bases). The J call may be in error: the DNA end matches TRBJ2-7 better. Input material: Tregs from blood. The clonotype comes from a man aged 18 to 30 in good health. The CDR3 sequence is CASSPGGGSYEQYF. In nucleotides, the CDR3 is TGTGCCAGCAGCCCGGGGGGCGGATCCTACGAGCAGTACTTC.